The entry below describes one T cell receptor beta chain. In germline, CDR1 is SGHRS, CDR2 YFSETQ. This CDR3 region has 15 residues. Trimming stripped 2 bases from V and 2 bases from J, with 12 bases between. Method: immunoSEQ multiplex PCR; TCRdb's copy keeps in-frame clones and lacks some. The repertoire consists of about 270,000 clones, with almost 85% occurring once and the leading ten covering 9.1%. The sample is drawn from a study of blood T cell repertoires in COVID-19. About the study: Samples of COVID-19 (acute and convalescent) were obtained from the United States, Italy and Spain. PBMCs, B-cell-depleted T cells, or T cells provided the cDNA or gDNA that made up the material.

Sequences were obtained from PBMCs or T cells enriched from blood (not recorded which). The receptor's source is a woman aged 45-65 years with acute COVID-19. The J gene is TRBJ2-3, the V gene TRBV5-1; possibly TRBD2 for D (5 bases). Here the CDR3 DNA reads TGCGCCAGCAGCTTCGGGGTTCTTGTCACAGATACGCAGTATTTT. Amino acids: CASSFGVLVTDTQYF.